The sequence of this T cell receptor (beta chain) was determined in a study of blood T cell repertoires in COVID-19. At the level of the study: Donors in the United States, Italy and Spain gave samples during acute or convalescent COVID-19. Nucleic acid was either cDNA or gDNA, and it came from T cells, B-cell-depleted T cells, or PBMCs.

Per germline, CDR1 MGHRA and CDR2 YSYEKL. The CDR3 runs to 14 residues. V was cut by 6 bases and J by 2 bases, with 11 bases left in between. Followed longitudinally, the Seattle patients had been enrolled during active infection. In the original workflow: For nucleated cells, counts were estimated from reference gene primer amplification. The assay was immunoSEQ multiplex PCR, and TCRdb's table has in-frame clones only and misses some. D and trimming were read from the DNA, whereas the V and J calls and clone size are those reported in that table. The sample consists of 55,000 or so clones, around nine tenths of them appearing once.

Sample: peripheral blood. The sequence came from a woman in her sixties with COVID-19, enrolled during active disease. This chain joins TRBV4-1 and TRBJ1-5; possible D gene TRBD1, 5 bases. The CDR3 DNA sequence: TGCGCCAGCAGTCTAGACAGCGGCAATCAGCCCCAGCATTTT. Its protein is CASSLDSGNQPQHF.